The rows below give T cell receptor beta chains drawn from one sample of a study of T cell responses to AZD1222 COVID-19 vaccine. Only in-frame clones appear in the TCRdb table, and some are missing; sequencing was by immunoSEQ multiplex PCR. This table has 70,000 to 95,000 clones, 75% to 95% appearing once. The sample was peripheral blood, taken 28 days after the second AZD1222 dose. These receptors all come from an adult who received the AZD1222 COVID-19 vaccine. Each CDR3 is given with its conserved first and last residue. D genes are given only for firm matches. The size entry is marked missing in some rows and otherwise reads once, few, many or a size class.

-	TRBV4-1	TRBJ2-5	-	TGCGCCAGCAGCCACCGATTCGGCCAAGAGACCCAGTACTTC	CASSHRFGQETQYF
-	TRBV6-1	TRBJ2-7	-	TGTGCCAGCAGTGAAGCTCGTCAGGGCCCCTACGAGCAGTACTTC	CASSEARQGPYEQYF
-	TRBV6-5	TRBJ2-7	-	TGTGCCAGCAGCCTAGCGCCGAGGGCCTCCTACGAGCAGTACTTC	CASSLAPRASYEQYF
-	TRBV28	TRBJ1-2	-	TGTGCCAGCAGTCTCCCGGGTCTAGCTAACTATGGCTACACCTTC	CASSLPGLANYGYTF
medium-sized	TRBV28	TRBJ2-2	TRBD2	TGTGCCAGCAGTTTATGGACTAGCGGGAACACCGGGGAGCTGTTTTTT	CASSLWTSGNTGELFF
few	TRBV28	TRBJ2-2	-	TGTGCCAGCAGTTCTGCTACAGGGGAGCTGTTTTTT	CASSSATGELFF
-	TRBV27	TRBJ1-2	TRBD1	TGTGCCAGCAGTCCAGACAGGGATGGTCGAAACACCTTC	CASSPDRDGRNTF
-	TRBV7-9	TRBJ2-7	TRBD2	TGTGCCAGCAGCTATAAAAGGACTAGCGGTCCCTACGAGCAGTACTTC	CASSYKRTSGPYEQYF
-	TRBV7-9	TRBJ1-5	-	TGTGCCAGCAGCTCGGAAGGGAATCAGCCCCAGCATTTT	CASSSEGNQPQHF
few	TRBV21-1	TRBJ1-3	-	TGTGCCGGGGGGGCCAGGGATCACTCTGGAAACACCATATATTTT	CAGGARDHSGNTIYF
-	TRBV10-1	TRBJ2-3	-	TGCGCCAGCAGTGAGGGGACGGTTAGCACAGATACGCAGTATTTT	CASSEGTVSTDTQYF
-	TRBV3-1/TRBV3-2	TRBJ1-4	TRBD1	TGTGCCAGCAGCCACGCAACAGGGGGCGCAACTAATGAAAAACTGTTTTTT	CASSHATGGATNEKLFF
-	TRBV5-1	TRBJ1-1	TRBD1	TGCGCCAGCAGGGGGACAGGGGTCATTGAAGCTTTCTTT	CASRGTGVIEAFF
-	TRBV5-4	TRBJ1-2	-	TGTGCCAGCAGCTTGACGGGGGCCTGGGGCTATGGCTACACCTTC	CASSLTGAWGYGYTF
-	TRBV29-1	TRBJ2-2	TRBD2	TGCAGCGTTGAAGTCTTCGGGCTGGTAGCGGGAGGCACCGGGGAGCTGTTTTTT	CSVEVFGLVAGGTGELFF
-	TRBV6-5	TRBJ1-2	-	TGTGCCAGCAGTTACTCAGGCAGCTATGGCTACACCTTC	CASSYSGSYGYTF
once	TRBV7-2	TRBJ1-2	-	TGTGCCAGCAGCCCAGACTATGGCTACACCTTC	CASSPDYGYTF
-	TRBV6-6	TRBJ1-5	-	TGTGCCAGCAGTTACGAGAGCATTGGCAGCAATCAGCCCCAGCATTTT	CASSYESIGSNQPQHF
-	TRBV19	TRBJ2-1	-	TGTGCCAGTACTGCTAACGGGGGCAGAGAGCAGTTCTTC	CASTANGGREQFF
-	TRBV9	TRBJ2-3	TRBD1	TGTGCCAGCGGCCGGGACAGGTCCACAGATACGCAGTATTTT	CASGRDRSTDTQYF
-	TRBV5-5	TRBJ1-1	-	TGTGCCAGCAGCTTAGCAGGGACCACTGAAGCTTTCTTT	CASSLAGTTEAFF
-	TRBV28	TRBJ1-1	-	TGTGCCAGCAGTCAGTCCGGGACATCTAACACTGAAGCTTTCTTT	CASSQSGTSNTEAFF
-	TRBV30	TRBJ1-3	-	TGTGCCTGGAGTAGTAACTCTGGAAACACCATATATTTT	CAWSSNSGNTIYF
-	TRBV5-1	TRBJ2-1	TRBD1	TGCGCCAGCAGCCATGGGACAGGAATCTACAATGAGCAGTTCTTC	CASSHGTGIYNEQFF
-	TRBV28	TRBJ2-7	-	TGTGCCAGCAGTGCCCACGGGGGCTACGAGCAGTACTTC	CASSAHGGYEQYF
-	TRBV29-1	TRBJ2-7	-	TGCAGCGTTGAAGGGGAACAGGGCCGCTACGAGCAGTACTTC	CSVEGEQGRYEQYF
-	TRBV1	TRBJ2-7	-	TGCACCAGCAGCGCAGCCATTCAGCGGGTCTCCTACGAGCAGTACTTC	CTSSAAIQRVSYEQYF
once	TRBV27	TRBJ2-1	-	TGTGCCAGCAGTTCGGCAGGGTCTTTGTCTAGTGAGCAGTTCTTC	CASSSAGSLSSEQFF
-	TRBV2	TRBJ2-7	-	TGTGCCAGCTCTGTGGGGGGTCCCTACGAGCAGTACTTC	CASSVGGPYEQYF
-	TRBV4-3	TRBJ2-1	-	TGCGCCAGCAGCCAAGAGGGTGGGGGCGAAGTCTACAATGAGCAGTTCTTC	CASSQEGGGEVYNEQFF
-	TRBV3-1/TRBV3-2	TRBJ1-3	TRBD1	TGTGCCAGCAGCCCGACAGGGGCTGGAAACACCATATATTTT	CASSPTGAGNTIYF
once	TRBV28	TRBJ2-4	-	TGTGCCAGCAGTGGCCCCGGAAAGAGAACCAAAAACATTCAGTACTTC	CASSGPGKRTKNIQYF
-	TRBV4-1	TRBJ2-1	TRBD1	TGCGCCAGCAGCCATGGACAGGGGGCCTACAATGAGCAGTTCTTC	CASSHGQGAYNEQFF
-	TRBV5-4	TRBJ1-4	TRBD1	TGTGCCAGCAACCGTGCAGGGGGCCCAGCTAATGAAAAACTGTTTTTT	CASNRAGGPANEKLFF
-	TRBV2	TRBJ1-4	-	TGTGCCAGCAGTGAAGTCGGTCAGGGAGGAGTAAAACTGTTTTTT	CASSEVGQGGVKLFF
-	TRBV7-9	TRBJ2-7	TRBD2	TGTGCCAGCAGCTTAGGGACTAGCGGGAGAGGCTCGTCTAGGGAGCAGTACTTC	CASSLGTSGRGSSREQYF
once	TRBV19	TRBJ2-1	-	TGTGCCAGTAGTATCTCGGTATTGGGCTACAATGAGCAGTTCTTC	CASSISVLGYNEQFF
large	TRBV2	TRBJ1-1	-	TGTGCCAGCAGTGAAGCGGGTCAGGGTTATACTGAAGCTTTCTTT	CASSEAGQGYTEAFF
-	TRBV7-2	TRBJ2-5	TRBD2	TGTGCCAGCAGCCCGAGGACTAGCTTCCAAGAGACCCAGTACTTC	CASSPRTSFQETQYF
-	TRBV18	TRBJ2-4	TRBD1	TGTGCCAGCTCACCGGGGACAGGGTCGTATAGCATTCAGTACTTC	CASSPGTGSYSIQYF
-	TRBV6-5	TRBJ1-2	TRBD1	TGTGCCAGCGGAAGACAGGGAGAGAACTATGGCTACACCTTC	CASGRQGENYGYTF
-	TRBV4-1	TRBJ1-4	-	TGCGCCAGCAGCCAAGATAGGGCAGGGTTTGGTGAAAAACTGTTTTTT	CASSQDRAGFGEKLFF
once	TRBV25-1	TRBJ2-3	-	TGTGCCAGCAGTGAAATACTTCCGGGGGATACGCAGTATTTT	CASSEILPGDTQYF
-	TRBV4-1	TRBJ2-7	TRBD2	TGCGCCAGCAGCCAAGCCGGGGCCCGGGACTACGGCCGCGAGCAGTACTTC	CASSQAGARDYGREQYF
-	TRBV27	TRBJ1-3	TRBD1	TGTGCCAGCAGTTTATCGTGGGACAGGCAAAGGAGGGGAAACACCATATATTTT	CASSLSWDRQRRGNTIYF
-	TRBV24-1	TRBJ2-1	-	TGTGCCACCAGTGACCTGACAGGCAATGAGCAGTTCTTC	CATSDLTGNEQFF
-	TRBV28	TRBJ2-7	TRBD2	TGTGCCAGCAGTCCTTCTACCTCCCCTAGCGGGAGGGTTTACGAGCAGTACTTC	CASSPSTSPSGRVYEQYF
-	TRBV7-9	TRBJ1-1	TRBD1	TGTGCCAGCAGCTTAGCAGGGACAGCTATGAACACTGAAGCTTTCTTT	CASSLAGTAMNTEAFF